This section outlines one TCR beta chain sequence together with its context. V lost 0 bases and J lost 4, with 15 bases in between. This CDR3 contains 16 residues. The germline V gene encodes CDR1 LGHDT and CDR2 YNNKEL (reference sequence). This record comes from a study of blood T cell repertoires in COVID-19. About the study: COVID-19 samples collected from the United States, Italy and Spain covered acute and convalescent phases. The analysed material was cDNA or gDNA that came from T cells, B-cell-depleted T cells, or PBMCs.

In the original processing: Nucleated cell number was recorded as an estimate derived from reference gene primer amplification. Clones were sequenced by immunoSEQ multiplex PCR, and TCRdb holds only the in-frame ones, with some missing. V, J and clone size were drawn from that table, and D and trimming were deduced from the DNA. Of roughly 60,000 clones detected, about four fifths appear once; the ten largest clones hold 3.5%. The sequencing sample was made of peripheral blood. This TCR came from a woman of 80 years or more with acute or convalescent COVID-19. V usage is TRBV3-1 (or the pseudogene TRBV3-2) and J usage is TRBJ1-2; D not certain. CDR3 DNA sequence: TGTGCCAGCAGCCAAGATCGCTGGGTACAGACCTATGGCTACACCTTC. It translates to CASSQDRWVQTYGYTF.